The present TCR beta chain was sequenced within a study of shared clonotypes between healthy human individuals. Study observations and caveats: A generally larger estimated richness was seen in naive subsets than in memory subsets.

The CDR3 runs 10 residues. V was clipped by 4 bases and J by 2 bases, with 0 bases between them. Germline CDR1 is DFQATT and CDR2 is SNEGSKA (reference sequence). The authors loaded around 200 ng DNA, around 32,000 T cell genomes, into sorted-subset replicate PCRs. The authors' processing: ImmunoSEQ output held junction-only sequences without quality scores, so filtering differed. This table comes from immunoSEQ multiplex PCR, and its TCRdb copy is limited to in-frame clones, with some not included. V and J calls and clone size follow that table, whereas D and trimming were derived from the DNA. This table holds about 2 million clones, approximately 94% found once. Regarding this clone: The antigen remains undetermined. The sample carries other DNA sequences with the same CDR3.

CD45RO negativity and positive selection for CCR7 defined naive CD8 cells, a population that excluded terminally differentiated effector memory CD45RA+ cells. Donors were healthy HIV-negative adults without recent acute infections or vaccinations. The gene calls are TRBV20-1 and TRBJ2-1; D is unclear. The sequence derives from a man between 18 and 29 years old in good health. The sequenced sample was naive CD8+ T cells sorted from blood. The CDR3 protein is CSATYNEQFF. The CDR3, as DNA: TGCAGTGCTACCTACAATGAGCAGTTCTTC.